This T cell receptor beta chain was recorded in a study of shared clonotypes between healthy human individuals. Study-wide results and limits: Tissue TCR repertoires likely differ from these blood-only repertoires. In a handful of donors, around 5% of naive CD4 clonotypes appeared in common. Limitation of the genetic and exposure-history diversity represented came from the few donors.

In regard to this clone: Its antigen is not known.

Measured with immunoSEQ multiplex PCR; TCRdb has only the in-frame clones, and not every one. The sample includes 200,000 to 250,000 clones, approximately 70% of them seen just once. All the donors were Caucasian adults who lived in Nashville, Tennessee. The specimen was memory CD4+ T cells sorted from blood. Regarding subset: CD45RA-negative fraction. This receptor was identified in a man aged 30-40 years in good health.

The CDR3 is CASSWDPSGVEQYF. CDR3 DNA sequence: TGTGCCAGCAGCTGGGACCCCTCCGGAGTGGAGCAGTACTTC. The chain links TRBV28 to TRBJ2-7; D may be TRBD1 or TRBD2 (5 bases each). Trimming removed 6 bases at V and 7 bases at J, with 19 bases between. This CDR3 is built from 14 residues. Germline loops: CDR1 MDHEN, CDR2 SYDVKM.